This record looks at one T cell receptor (beta chain) sequence and its context. Its specificity is not known. Compared with germline, one end of the junction differs, possibly owing to a read error. The data derive from a study of T cell repertoires in cytomegalovirus infection. Overall study context: Newly reported HLA-C-restricted and thoroughly characterized HLA-B-restricted CMV epitopes were employed.

The CDR3 length is 15 residues. Germline CDR1 and CDR2: SGHDN and FVKESK. TCRdb recomputed calls from the reads with MiXCR, one row per CDR3 protein. This sample has about 770,000 distinct CDR3 sequences, with 25% to 30% found just once. The origin of this receptor is a human donor in good health (CMV status not recorded). Some clones in this sample may be carry-over from other donors' samples. The sequencing used cultured CD8+ T cells from PBMCs, collected from culture after CMV antigen stimulation. The rearrangement links TRBV14 to TRBJ1-1; 8 nucleotides line up with TRBD1. The CDR3 here is CASSQEGQENTEALF. The CDR3 region has the DNA TGTGCCAGCAGCCAAGAGGGACAGGAGAACACTGAAGCTCTCTTT. Drawing the rest from reference TRBV14 and TRBJ1-1, the complete variable domain is EAGVTQFPSHSVIEKGQTVTLRCDPISGHDNLYWYRRVMGKEIKFLLHFVKESKQDESGMPNNRFLAERTGGTYSTLKVQPAELEDSGVYFCASSQEGQENTEALFGQGTRLTVV.